A selection of T cell receptor beta chains follows, all from one sample in a study of T cell responses to AZD1222 COVID-19 vaccine. The data were produced by immunoSEQ multiplex PCR, yet TCRdb's version contains in-frame clones alone and is incomplete. The sample shows 80,000 or so clones, nearly 90% of them seen only once. This specimen was peripheral blood, taken on day 0 of AZD1222 vaccination. All receptors derive from an adult in good health. Each CDR3 is given with its conserved first and last residue.

j_call | v_call | cdr3_aa
TRBJ2-1 | TRBV25-1 | CASSDPTSGRSNEQFF
TRBJ1-1 | TRBV3-1/TRBV3-2 | CASSQDLKGGGAFF
TRBJ1-1 | TRBV19 | CASSIQGAEATEAFF
TRBJ1-1 | TRBV10-3 | CAISEGAREAFF
TRBJ1-6 | TRBV19 | CASMGDRGISDSPLHF
TRBJ1-5 | TRBV5-6 | CASSPGGNQPQHF
TRBJ1-5 | TRBV18 | CASSRGDDQPQHF
TRBJ1-6 | TRBV2 | CASSEVGQLNSPLHF
TRBJ2-5 | TRBV5-8 | CASSRDRGSSTQYF
TRBJ2-6 | TRBV7-2 | CASRAGHQSGANVLTF
TRBJ1-5 | TRBV19 | CASSPRQGVNNQPQHF
TRBJ2-7 | TRBV27 | CASSDWTGAYEQYF
TRBJ2-1 | TRBV3-1/TRBV3-2 | CASSQGTSGNEQFF
TRBJ1-5 | TRBV6-5 | CASSYPPGQGNQPQHF
TRBJ2-3 | TRBV2 | CASRRELSSTDTQYF
TRBJ1-2 | TRBV4-1 | CASSQAPGSDGYTF
TRBJ1-4 | TRBV28 | CASSLDRLQNEKLFF
TRBJ1-2 | TRBV28 | CASQTSWGGYTF
TRBJ1-4 | TRBV27 | CAAGTPNEKLFF
TRBJ1-3 | TRBV10-3 | CAISEGTDYSGNTIYF